This T cell receptor (beta chain) was observed in a study of OX40 agonist ivuxolimab in advanced cancers. Researchers took blood at baseline, on cycle 4 day 1, and on cycle 7 day 1. The data were produced by immunoSEQ multiplex PCR, yet TCRdb's version contains in-frame clones alone and is incomplete. The profile shows around 95,000 clones, 91% of them singletons. The CDR3 sequence is 13 residues long. From germline, CDR1 is SGHRS and CDR2 YFSETQ. Trimming cost V 2 bases and J 3 bases, with 9 bases left between them. This clonotype was sampled from an adult with an advanced solid tumor such as melanoma, head and neck, liver or kidney cancer. This sample comprised CD4+ or CD8+ T cells sorted from blood, obtained in a trial of the OX40 agonist ivuxolimab. The V call is TRBV5-1, the J call TRBJ2-7, with TRBD1 as a possible D gene (5 bases). The CDR3, as DNA: TGCGCCAGCAGCTTAGGGGTCGACTACGAGCAGTACTTC. This translates into CASSLGVDYEQYF.